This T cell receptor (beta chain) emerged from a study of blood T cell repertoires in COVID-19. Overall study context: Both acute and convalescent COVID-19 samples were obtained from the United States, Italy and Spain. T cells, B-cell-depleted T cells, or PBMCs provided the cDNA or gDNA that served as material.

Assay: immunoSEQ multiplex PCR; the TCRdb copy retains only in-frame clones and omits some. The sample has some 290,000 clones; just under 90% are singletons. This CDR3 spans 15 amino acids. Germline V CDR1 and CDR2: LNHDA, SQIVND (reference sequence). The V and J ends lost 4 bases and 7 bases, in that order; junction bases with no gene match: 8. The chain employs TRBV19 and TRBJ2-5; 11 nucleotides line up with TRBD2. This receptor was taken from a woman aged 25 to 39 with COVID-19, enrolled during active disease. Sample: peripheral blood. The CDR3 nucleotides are TGTGCCAGTAGTACTAGCGGGGGGCGAGTGGGGACCCAGTACTTC. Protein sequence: CASSTSGGRVGTQYF.